The T cell receptor beta chain under discussion was sequenced for a study of identical twins (dated by TCRdb to 2015 to 2016). About the investigation overall: To test whether fetal clonotypes persist, the study used deep sequencing on TCR alpha and beta repertoires from monozygotic twins, unrelated adults of various ages, and cord blood. To rule out contamination, the twin experiments were replicated at different times with different library preparation protocols.

The library was generated by 5' RACE. For sequencing, an Illumina HiSeq 2000 was employed. A universal primer binding site was introduced by template switching, and a unique molecular identifier was present in the final cDNA, enabling accurate counting of TCR cDNA molecules. First-strand cDNA for TCR alpha and beta chains was synthesized from specific primers in the conserved constant-segment region. To control for contamination, every cDNA library was double barcoded, receiving both a SMART-Mk sample barcode and Illumina barcodes. Two successive PCR steps introduced TruSeq adapter sequences along with Illumina sample barcodes. The TCR alpha and beta cDNA libraries were sequenced on the Illumina HiSeq platform using custom primers. In the authors' own workflow: Unique molecular identifiers were extracted from raw reads with MiGEC, and CDR3 positions were determined with MiXCR. For each individual, recombination models were inferred using an EM algorithm with the repgenHMM and IGoR tools. The analysis of shared clonotypes was done with the tcR package in R, with sharing normalized by the product of cloneset sizes. To study raw recombination without the effects of thymic and clonal selection, out-of-frame nonproductive sequences were analyzed. The public reads were quality trimmed at Q25 with fastp and then assembled into clones with MiXCR by TCRdb, keeping productive beta chains. Each CDR3 protein appears once, grouped with its most common genes and DNA. The V and J calls were not made by the authors but by TCRdb's processing. This sample has around 1.7 million distinct CDR3 sequences in its table, and less than 35% of those were observed once. The ten most abundant clones make up approximately 0.25% of the sample.

In the germline V gene (reference sequence), CDR1 corresponds to DFQATT and CDR2 to SNEGSKA. Measured from the cysteine to the phenylalanine, the CDR3 is 15 residues long. The CDR3 DNA has 45 bases and is translated from base 1. With respect to this clonotype: The specificity of this receptor is unknown. At one boundary the junction diverges from the germline segment, which might be a read error.

All donors were healthy Caucasians. What the study reported, not specific to this receptor: Because the same donors could not be followed over many years, conclusions were based on cross-sectional statistical analysis. Abundant cord blood beta clonotypes had fewer insertions, young adult naive repertoires showed a similar but weaker trend, and memory repertoires showed no such trend. In monozygotic twins, recombination models systematically underestimated out-of-frame TCR alpha sharing, but the models matched the sharing seen between unrelated individuals. Excess twin sharing in beta out-of-frame sequences was weaker because fewer shared sequences lowered the signal-to-noise ratio. Compared with coincidental sharing between unrelated individuals, an excess of low generation-probability sequences was observed among out-of-frame TCR alpha sequences shared between twins. Zero-insertion analyses could be partly confounded by invariant T cells such as MAIT and iNKT, though diverse VJ usage argued against such confounding for most clonotypes.

The sequenced sample was cord blood. The chain employs TRBV20-1 and TRBJ2-3; TRBD1 fits 10 bases in the junction. The TCR comes from a newborn girl in good health. For the CDR3, the sequence is CSADGTGDGTDRQYF. In nucleotide form, the sequence is TGCAGTGCTGATGGGACAGGGGACGGCACAGATAGGCAGTATTTT.